Sequencing of this T cell receptor (beta chain) was carried out in a study of graft-versus-host responses after intestinal transplantation (dated by TCRdb to the early 2020s). About the full investigation: The transplants that recipients received were multivisceral, liver-intestinal, or isolated intestinal. Donor T cell macrochimerism was defined as a peak of at least 4% donor T cells among recipient peripheral blood mononuclear cells. Every recipient was given anti-thymocyte globulin induction, followed by around three years of maintenance tacrolimus and steroids. Instead of going to the commercial service, samples from a few later patients were sequenced in-house on an Illumina MiSeq and processed with MiXCR. A cohort of 20 to 25 intestinal transplant recipients, including one retransplant, was enrolled, and a few patients lacking pretransplant specimens were excluded. To identify alloreactive clones, pre-transplant mixed lymphocyte reaction products were sequenced and compared with unstimulated pre-transplant donor and recipient T cells. After intestinal transplantation, graft-versus-host and host-versus-graft alloreactive T cell clones were followed in the graft, circulation and bone marrow using bulk TCR-beta CDR3 sequencing. What the work shows at the level of the full study, not this receptor alone: In patients with donor T cell macrochimerism, the allografts had high GvH to HvG T cell clonal ratios. The conclusions were limited by the relatively low number and heterogeneity of the intestinal transplant patients. GvH clones turned up in recipient bone marrow, with some appearing earlier in ileal mucosa or blood, a pattern consistent with an intestinal mucosal origin. Early after transplant, peak levels of circulating GvH clones were associated with declines in HvG clones.

CDR1 and CDR2 (SGHAT, FQNNGV) derive from the germline V gene. Reading from cysteine to phenylalanine, the CDR3 counts 14 amino acids. Just CDR3 DNA is preserved here, 42 bases in frame from base 1. V drops 1 base and J drops 8 bases, leaving 12 bases in between. With regard to this clone: It lacks a known antigen. Base qualities are not provided; no much larger clone lies one nucleotide away.

Blood samples were collected up to 4 times in the first month after transplant and then at least monthly when available. Library construction relied on the immunoSEQ multiplex PCR assay. For most patients, genomic DNA was subjected to high-throughput TCR-beta CDR3 sequencing by Adaptive Biotechnologies. The study's processing was this. TCR sequencing data for 15 to 20 patients were retrieved from Adaptive's ImmunoSEQ software; three other patients were processed with MiXCR and VDJtools. CDR3 nucleotide sequences shared between donor and recipient were removed because their origin could not be assigned. Alloreactive clones required at least 2-fold expansion over unstimulated cells and minimum CFSE-low frequency of 0.002% (template counts) or 0.001% (read counts). Mappable clones were those detected in sequenced pre-transplant spleen, lymph node, or MLR CFSE-low populations of the donor or recipient. The cumulative frequency of alloreactive clones was calculated as a percentage of all sequences, weighted by copy number. TCRdb stores this immuneACCESS table with in-frame sequences only. Part of the clones is absent; in the studies checked, under half of the shortfall reflects unresolved V genes, and no reason is known for the rest. D and trimming were read from the DNA, whereas the V and J calls and clone size are those reported in that table. The sample table shows more than 45,000 clones, and around 91% are seen once. The ten most abundant clones make up 2.5% to 3% of the sample.

The source of this sequence is a human patient who received an intestinal transplant, so some T cells may come from the graft donor. In this chain, TRBV11-2 is recombined with TRBJ2-4; the D gene is possibly TRBD1 or TRBD2, with 6 bases matching each. The sample consisted of PBMCs, taken roughly 120 days after intestinal transplantation. The sequence in DNA is TGTGCCAGCAGCTTAGGGGGGGCAGCGTACATTCAGTACTTC. Translated, this gives CASSLGGAAYIQYF.